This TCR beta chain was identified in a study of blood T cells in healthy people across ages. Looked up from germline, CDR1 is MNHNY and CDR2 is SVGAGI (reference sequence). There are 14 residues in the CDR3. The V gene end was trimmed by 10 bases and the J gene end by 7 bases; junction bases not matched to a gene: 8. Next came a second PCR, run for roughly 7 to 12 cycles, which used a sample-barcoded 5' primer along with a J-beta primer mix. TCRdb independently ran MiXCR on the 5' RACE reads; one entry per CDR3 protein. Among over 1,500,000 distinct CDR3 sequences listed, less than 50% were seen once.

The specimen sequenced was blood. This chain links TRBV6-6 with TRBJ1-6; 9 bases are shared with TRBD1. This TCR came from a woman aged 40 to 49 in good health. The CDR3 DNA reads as TGTGCCATAAGGGACAGGGTAAAGAATTCACCCCTCCACTTT. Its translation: CAIRDRVKNSPLHF.